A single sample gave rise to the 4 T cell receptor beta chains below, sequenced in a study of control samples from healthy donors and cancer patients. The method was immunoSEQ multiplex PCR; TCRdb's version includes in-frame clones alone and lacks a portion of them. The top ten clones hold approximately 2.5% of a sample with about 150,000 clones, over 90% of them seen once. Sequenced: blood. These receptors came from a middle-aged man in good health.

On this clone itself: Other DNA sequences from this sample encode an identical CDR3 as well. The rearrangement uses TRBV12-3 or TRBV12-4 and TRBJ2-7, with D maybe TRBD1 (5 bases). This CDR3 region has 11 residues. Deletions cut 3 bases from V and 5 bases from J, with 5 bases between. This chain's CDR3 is CASSFRDEQYF. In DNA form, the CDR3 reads TGTGCCAGCAGTTTCAGGGACGAGCAGTACTTC.

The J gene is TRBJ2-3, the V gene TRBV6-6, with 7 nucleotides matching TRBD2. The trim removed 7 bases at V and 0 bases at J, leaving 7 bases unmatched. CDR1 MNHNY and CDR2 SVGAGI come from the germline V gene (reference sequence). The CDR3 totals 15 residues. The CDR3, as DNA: TGTGCCAGCACCCTTAGCGGGTCTAGCACAGATACGCAGTATTTT. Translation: CASTLSGSSTDTQYF.

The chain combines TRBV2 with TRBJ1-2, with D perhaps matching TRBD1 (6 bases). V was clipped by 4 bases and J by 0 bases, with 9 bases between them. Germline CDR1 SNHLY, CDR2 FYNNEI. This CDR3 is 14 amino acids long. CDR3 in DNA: TGTGCCAGCAGTGCCGGACAGTCTAACTATGGCTACACCTTC. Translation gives CASSAGQSNYGYTF.

CDR3 DNA: TGTGCCAGCAGCTTGCTCCTCAGGGGTCCTTACGAGCAGTACTTC. This encodes CASSLLLRGPYEQYF. The rearrangement joins TRBV5-6 to TRBJ2-7; D perhaps matches TRBD1 (6 bases). The CDR3 extends over 15 amino acids. The germline gives CDR1 SGHDT, CDR2 YYEEEE. Trimming removed 1 base at V and 4 bases at J, with 15 bases between.